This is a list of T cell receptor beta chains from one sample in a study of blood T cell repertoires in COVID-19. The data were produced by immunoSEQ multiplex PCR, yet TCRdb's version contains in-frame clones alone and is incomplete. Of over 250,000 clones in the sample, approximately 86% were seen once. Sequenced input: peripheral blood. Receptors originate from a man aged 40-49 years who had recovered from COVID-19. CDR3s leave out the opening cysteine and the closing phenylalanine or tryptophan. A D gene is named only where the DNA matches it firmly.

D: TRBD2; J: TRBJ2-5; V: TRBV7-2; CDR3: ASSLAPSGGQQETQY
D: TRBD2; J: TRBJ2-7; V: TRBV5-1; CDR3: ASRGSEQY
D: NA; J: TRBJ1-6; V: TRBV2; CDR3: ASSVRGGSPLH
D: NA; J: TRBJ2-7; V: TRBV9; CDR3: ASSGGTVPYEQY
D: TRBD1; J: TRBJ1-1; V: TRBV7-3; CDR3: ASLYNVFISDRGLNTEAF
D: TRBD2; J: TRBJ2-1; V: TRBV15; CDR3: ATRDLGGSSYNEQF
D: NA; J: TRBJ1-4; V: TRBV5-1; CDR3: ASSSTAYNEKLF
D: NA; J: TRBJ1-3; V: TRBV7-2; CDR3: ASRVRAGGGNTIY
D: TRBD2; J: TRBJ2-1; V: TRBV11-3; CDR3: ASSHGTSGSIYNEQF
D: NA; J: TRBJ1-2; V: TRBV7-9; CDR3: ASRWTSRGDYGYT
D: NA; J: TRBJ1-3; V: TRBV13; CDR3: ASSSPGSSGNTIY
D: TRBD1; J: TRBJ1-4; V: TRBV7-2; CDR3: ASSLVGWTGRKTNEKLF
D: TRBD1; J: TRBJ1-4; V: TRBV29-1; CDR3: SVEDPRGTDEKLF
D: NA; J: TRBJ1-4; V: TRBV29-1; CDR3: SVGRNPGENEKLF
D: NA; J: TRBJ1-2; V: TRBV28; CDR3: ASSFTGQYYGYT
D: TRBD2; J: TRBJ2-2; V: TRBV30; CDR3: AWSLIRTSGSHTGELF
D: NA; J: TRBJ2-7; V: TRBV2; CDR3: ASLISHINDQRYEQY
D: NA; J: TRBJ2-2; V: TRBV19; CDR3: ASQRPSDTGELF
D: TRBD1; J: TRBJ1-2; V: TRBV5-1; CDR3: ASSQGGAGGYT
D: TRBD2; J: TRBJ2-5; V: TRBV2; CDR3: ASSAAAGLQETQY
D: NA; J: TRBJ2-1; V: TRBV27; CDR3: ASSLGVQRYNEQF
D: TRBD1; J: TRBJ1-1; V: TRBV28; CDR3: ASSLYRGEAF
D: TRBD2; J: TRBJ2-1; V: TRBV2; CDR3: ASRGGEQF
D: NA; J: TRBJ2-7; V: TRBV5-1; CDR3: ASSAAGTSQGEQY
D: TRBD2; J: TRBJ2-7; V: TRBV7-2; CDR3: ASSRETRLAGGYEQY
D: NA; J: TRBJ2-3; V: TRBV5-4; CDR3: ASSFKQGPYTQY
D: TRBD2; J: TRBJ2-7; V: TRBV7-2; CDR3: ASSALAGGPRNEQY
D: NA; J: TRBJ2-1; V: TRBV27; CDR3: ASSFVPGTYNEQF
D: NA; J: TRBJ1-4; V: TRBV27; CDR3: ASSPLQATNEKLF
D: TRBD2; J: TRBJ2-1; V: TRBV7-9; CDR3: ASSSRLAGRYNEQF
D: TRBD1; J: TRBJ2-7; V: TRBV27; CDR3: ASSKGQGGYEQY
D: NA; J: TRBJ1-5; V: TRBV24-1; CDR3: ATTLKQTGSNQPQH
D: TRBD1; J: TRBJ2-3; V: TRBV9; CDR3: ASSSRGGTGGGDTQY
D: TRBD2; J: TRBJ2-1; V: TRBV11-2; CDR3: ASSARGGANNEQF
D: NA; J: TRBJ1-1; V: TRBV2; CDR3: ASSEARGAATEAF
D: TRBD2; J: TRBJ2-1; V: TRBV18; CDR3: ASSPTTSGGRGEQF
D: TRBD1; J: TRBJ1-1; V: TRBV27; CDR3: ASSRTGLNTEAF
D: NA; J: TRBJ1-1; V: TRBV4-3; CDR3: ASSRVGSVWGNTEAF
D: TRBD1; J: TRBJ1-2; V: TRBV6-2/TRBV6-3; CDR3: ASSNTGGGYGYT
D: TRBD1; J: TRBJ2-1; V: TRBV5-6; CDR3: ASSLVGQVKF
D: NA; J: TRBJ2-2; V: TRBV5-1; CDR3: ASSGAGELF
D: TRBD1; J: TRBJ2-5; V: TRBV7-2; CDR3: ASSSSRDRGTQY